This T cell receptor beta chain came from a study of blood T cell repertoires in COVID-19. Per the germline V gene, CDR1 is SGHRS and CDR2 is YFSETQ. Unmatched junction bases numbered 11, after V lost 0 bases and J lost 6 bases. The CDR3 covers 17 residues. Clones were read by immunoSEQ multiplex PCR, and TCRdb kept only the in-frame ones, dropping some. This table holds some 490,000 clones, roughly nine tenths found once. This rearrangement joins TRBV5-1 to TRBJ2-1; 8 nucleotides agree with TRBD1. Sequencing used PBMCs or T cells enriched from blood (not recorded which). The clonotype originates from a woman aged 55-70 years who had recovered from COVID-19. In DNA form, the CDR3 reads TGCGCCAGCAGCTTGGGGTCTCGGCAGGGGGCTGGCAATGAGCAGTTCTTC. Amino acid sequence: CASSLGSRQGAGNEQFF.